This T cell receptor (beta chain) was captured by sequencing in a study of blood T cell repertoires in COVID-19. Study overall: The study drew acute and convalescent COVID-19 samples from the United States, Italy and Spain. T cells, B-cell-depleted T cells, or PBMCs supplied cDNA or gDNA.

The trim removed 0 bases at V and 5 bases at J, leaving 9 bases unmatched. This CDR3 contains 16 residues. Per germline, CDR1 SGDLS and CDR2 YYNGEE. As handled by the study authors: Amplification of reference gene primers was used by the study to estimate nucleated cell counts. Clones were read by immunoSEQ multiplex PCR, and TCRdb kept only the in-frame ones, dropping some. The DNA was the basis for D and trimming; V, J and clone size are from that table. The data show 220,000 or so clones, around four fifths seen once. This rearrangement joins TRBV9 to TRBJ2-5, with TRBD2 matching over 8 bases. The source is a woman over 75 with acute or convalescent COVID-19. The sequencing sample was made of peripheral blood. CDR3: CASSVGGGWGEETQYF. CDR3 DNA sequence: TGTGCCAGCAGCGTAGGCGGGGGGTGGGGAGAGGAGACCCAGTACTTC.